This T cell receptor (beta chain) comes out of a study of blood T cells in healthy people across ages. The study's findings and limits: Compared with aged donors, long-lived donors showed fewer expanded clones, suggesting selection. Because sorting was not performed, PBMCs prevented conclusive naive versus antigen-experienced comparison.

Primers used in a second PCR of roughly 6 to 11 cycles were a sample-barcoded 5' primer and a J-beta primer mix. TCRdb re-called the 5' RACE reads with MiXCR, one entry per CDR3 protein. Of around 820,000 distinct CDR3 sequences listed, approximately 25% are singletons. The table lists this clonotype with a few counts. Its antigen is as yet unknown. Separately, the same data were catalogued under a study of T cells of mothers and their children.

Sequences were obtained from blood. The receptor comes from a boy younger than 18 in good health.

The CDR3 coding sequence is TGCAGTGCTAGCCACAGGGTCGGGAACTACGAGCAGTACTTC. As protein: CSASHRVGNYEQYF. J is TRBJ2-5 and V is TRBV20-1, with a possible D match to TRBD1 (6 bases). The J call may be wrong; the DNA end is better matched by TRBJ2-7. Germline V gene data show CDR1 as DFQATT and CDR2 as SNEGSKA (reference sequence). This CDR3 spans 14 amino acids.